These 26 T cell receptor beta chains originate from one sample sequenced in a study of blood T cell repertoires in COVID-19. Assay used: immunoSEQ multiplex PCR; TCRdb lists only in-frame clones, some missing. The sample records hundreds of thousands of clones, approximately 89% being singletons. Sequencing was performed on peripheral blood. The receptors were gathered from a young woman who had recovered from COVID-19.

The chain joins TRBV5-4 to TRBJ1-2; possible D gene TRBD1, 5 bases. CDR1 is SGHNT, CDR2 YYREEE, per germline (reference sequence). The CDR3 contains 12 residues. Trimming shortened V by 10 bases and J by 4 bases, and 14 bases separated the two germline ends. The CDR3 is CAGWGGGYGYTF. In DNA form, the CDR3 reads TGTGCCGGCTGGGGCGGGGGCTATGGCTACACCTTC.

This CDR3 is CASSEYIRNIQYF. The CDR3, as DNA: TGTGCCAGCAGTGAATATATTCGAAACATTCAGTACTTC. This chain joins TRBV25-1 and TRBJ2-4; no clear D. With 0 bases removed from V and 6 bases from J, the gap between germline ends came to 6 bases. The CDR3 covers 13 residues. CDR1 MGHDK and CDR2 SYGVNS come from the germline V gene.

The genes are TRBV7-2 and TRBJ2-2; D is ambiguous. This CDR3 spans 15 amino acids. V was trimmed by 1 base and J by 0 bases, leaving 6 bases between them. Germline V gives CDR1 SGHTA, CDR2 FQGNSA. The CDR3 sequence: CASSLESTNTGELFF. The DNA for the CDR3 is TGTGCCAGCAGCTTAGAATCTACGAACACCGGGGAGCTGTTTTTT.

The CDR3 DNA follows: TGCGCCAGCAGTGACCGACAGGGGGCGAAGACAGATACGCAGTATTTT. This codes for CASSDRQGAKTDTQYF. The chain joins TRBV10-2 to TRBJ2-3, with 10 bases aligning to TRBD1. The CDR3 sequence is 16 residues long. In germline, CDR1 is WSHSY, CDR2 SAAADI. The V segment lost 3 bases and the J segment 3 bases; nucleotides outside the gene matches: 6.

V and J are TRBV5-4 and TRBJ2-1, with TRBD2 identical over 13 bases. V lost 2 bases, J lost 4 bases, and 3 bases stayed unmatched. The CDR3 extends over 16 amino acids. Per the germline V gene, CDR1 is SGHNT and CDR2 is YYREEE (reference sequence). The CDR3 DNA reads as TGTGCCAGCAGCTTCGGGGGACTAGCGGGATACAATGAGCAGTTCTTC. The encoded protein is CASSFGGLAGYNEQFF.

The chain has TRBV27 and TRBJ2-1; D is uncertain. The CDR3 is made up of 15 amino acids. Germline lookup yields CDR1 MNHEY and CDR2 SMNVEV (reference sequence). The V end lost 4 bases, the J end lost 0 bases, and 10 bases lay between the germline ends. The CDR3, as DNA: TGTGCCAGCAGTTCAACGGTGAGCTCCTACAATGAGCAGTTCTTC. Amino acid sequence: CASSSTVSSYNEQFF.

This clone appeared once. The chain couples TRBV13 to TRBJ2-2, with D perhaps TRBD2 (6 bases). The CDR3 totals 16 residues. Germline V CDR1 and CDR2: PRHDT, FYEKMQ (reference sequence). V was clipped by 5 bases and J by 3 bases, with 16 bases between them. The CDR3 coding sequence is TGTGCCAGCAGCCCTCGGGGTAGCGGAGACACCGGGGAGCTGTTTTTT. This gives the protein CASSPRGSGDTGELFF.

The genes are TRBV10-1 and TRBJ1-1; 8 nucleotides agree with TRBD1. Germline lookup yields CDR1 WNHNN and CDR2 SYGVQD (reference sequence). J lost 0 bases, V lost 0 bases, and 6 bases had no gene match. The CDR3 extends over 17 amino acids. CDR3 bases: TGCGCCAGCAGTGAGTCGACAGGGGTAAAGATGAACACTGAAGCTTTCTTT. Translating gives CASSESTGVKMNTEAFF.

The chain links TRBV5-1 to TRBJ1-1; a weak D match, TRBD1 (5 bases). Germline CDR1 reads SGHRS; CDR2 reads YFSETQ. Trimming removed 2 bases at V and 4 bases at J, with 15 bases between. The CDR3 contains 15 residues. The CDR3 protein is CASSFSSGSGTEAFF. CDR3 bases: TGCGCCAGCAGCTTCTCGTCAGGGTCTGGCACTGAAGCTTTCTTT.

J is TRBJ2-3 and V is TRBV6-4; 10 bases match TRBD2. Germline values: CDR1 MRHNA, CDR2 SNTAGT. The V gene end was trimmed by 3 bases and the J gene end by 6 bases; junction bases not matched to a gene: 9. The CDR3 totals 16 residues. CDR3: CASSEVETSGPDTQYF. The CDR3 DNA reads as TGTGCCAGCAGTGAAGTTGAGACTAGCGGGCCCGATACGCAGTATTTT.

The chain couples TRBV11-2 to TRBJ2-2, with D tentatively TRBD2 (5 bases). V was clipped by 3 bases and J by 4 bases, with 6 bases between them. CDR3 length: 13 residues. CDR1 is SGHAT, CDR2 FQNNGV, per germline. DNA for the CDR3: TGTGCCAGCAGCTTGGGAGTCACCGGGGAGCTGTTTTTT. It is translated as CASSLGVTGELFF. The complete variable domain, with remaining parts taken from reference TRBV11-2 and TRBJ2-2, reads EAGVAQSPRYKIIEKRQSVAFWCNPISGHATLYWYQQILGQGPKLLIQFQNNGVVDDSQLPKDRFSAERLKGVDSTLKIQPAKLEDSAVYLCASSLGVTGELFFGEGSRLTVL.

The gene calls are TRBV4-1 and TRBJ1-2, with a tentative D call TRBD1 (5 bases). Germline CDR1 reads MGHRA; CDR2 reads YSYEKL. The CDR3 covers 20 residues. V gave up 0 bases and J gave up 0 bases, with 23 bases separating them. The CDR3 region is CASSQDWIQGLVLANYGYTF. DNA of the CDR3: TGCGCCAGCAGCCAAGATTGGATTCAGGGACTCGTCTTAGCTAACTATGGCTACACCTTC.

V is TRBV19 and J is TRBJ2-7; 10 bases fit TRBD1. J lost 2 bases, V lost 7 bases, and 8 bases had no gene match. The CDR3 has 15 amino acids. Germline V CDR1 and CDR2: LNHDA, SQIVND (reference sequence). CDR3 in amino acids: CASTTGGRRAYEQYV. In DNA form, the CDR3 reads TGTGCCAGTACGACAGGGGGCCGAAGGGCCTACGAGCAGTACGTC.

This chain connects TRBV2 to TRBJ1-1; D remains ambiguous. Germline V gene lookup returns CDR1 SNHLY and CDR2 FYNNEI. There are 15 residues in the CDR3. Trimming removed 7 bases from V and 8 bases from J, with 23 bases in between. CDR3 coding DNA: TGTGCCAGCATGGTTTTGGTCCAAACGGGGAACGAAGCTTTCTTT. Protein product: CASMVLVQTGNEAFF. Combining the CDR3 with reference TRBV2 and TRBJ1-1 gives the whole variable domain EPEVTQTPSHQVTQMGQEVILRCVPISNHLYFYWYRQILGQKVEFLVSFYNNEISEKSEIFDDQFSVERPDGSNFTLKIRSTKLEDSAMYFCASMVLVQTGNEAFFGQGTRLTVV.

The rearrangement links TRBV29-1 to TRBJ1-1; D possibly corresponds to TRBD1 (5 bases). Germline V CDR1 and CDR2: SQVTM, ANQGSEA. The V gene lost 2 bases and the J gene lost 11 bases, with 12 bases spanning the gap. This CDR3 region has 11 residues. The CDR3 DNA sequence: TGCAGCGTTGAATCGGCAGGGATGGCTTTCTTT. Translated: CSVESAGMAFF.

The chain has TRBV21-1 and TRBJ2-1; the table's D call TRBD1 went unverified against the DNA. TRBV21-1 is deemed a pseudogene. The CDR3 is 16 residues long. The CDR3 DNA follows: TGTGCCAGCAGCAAACCAGGGGGTTGGTCCTACAATGAGCAGTTCTTC. Its protein product is CASSKPGGWSYNEQFF.

The CDR3 is CASSQVGTGWKLFF. The CDR3 nucleotides are TGCGCCAGCAGCCAAGTTGGGACAGGGTGGAAACTGTTTTTT. The chain combines TRBV4-3 with TRBJ1-4, with 9 bases aligning to TRBD1. Trimming removed 1 base from V and 11 bases from J; junction bases left unmatched: 5. This CDR3 contains 14 residues. Germline V gene lookup returns CDR1 LGHNA and CDR2 YSLEER.

This clone was found once. The V call is TRBV7-2, the J call TRBJ2-7; 7 bases fit TRBD1. The trim removed 3 bases at V and 3 bases at J, leaving 2 bases unmatched. Germline values: CDR1 SGHTA, CDR2 FQGNSA. The CDR3 is made up of 13 amino acids. DNA of the CDR3: TGTGCCAGCAGCTTTGGACAGGACTACGAGCAGTACGTC. Translation gives CASSFGQDYEQYV.

Written as DNA, the CDR3 is TGTGCCAGCAGCTTAGGACCGGGAGGGCTGGGTGAGCAGTTCTTC. Translated, it gives CASSLGPGGLGEQFF. This chain uses TRBV11-3 with TRBJ2-1, with 8 bases aligning to TRBD2. V gave up 1 base and J gave up 9 bases; unmatched junction bases: 8. Germline CDR1 SGHNT, CDR2 YENEEA. The CDR3 contains 15 residues.

This chain connects TRBV29-1 to TRBJ1-2, with a tentative D call TRBD1 (6 bases). This CDR3 comprises 13 residues. V was pared by 7 bases and J by 3 bases, with 15 bases between. In germline, CDR1 is SQVTM, CDR2 ANQGSEA. The CDR3 coding sequence is TGCAGCGCCGGCCATGGGACATACTATGGCTACACCTTC. This encodes CSAGHGTYYGYTF.

Turning to this clone: Other DNA sequences in the sample encode the same CDR3. The DNA of the CDR3 is TGTGCCAGCAGCTTAAGAGGGGCCAAAAACATTCAGTACTTC. Protein sequence: CASSLRGAKNIQYF. The rearrangement joins TRBV13 to TRBJ2-4; possible D gene TRBD2, 5 bases. The CDR3 runs 14 residues. Trimming took off 2 bases at V and 1 base at J, with 6 bases between the two ends. CDR1 is PRHDT and CDR2 is FYEKMQ in the germline V gene (reference sequence). Full variable domain (missing parts from reference TRBV13 and TRBJ2-4): AAGVIQSPRHLIKEKRETATLKCYPIPRHDTVYWYQQGPGQDPQFLISFYEKMQSDKGSIPDRFSAQQFSDYHSELNMSSLELGDSALYFCASSLRGAKNIQYFGAGTRLSVL.

This clone came up a few times. The chain is built from TRBV5-4 and TRBJ1-1; D is unclear. Trimming removed 0 bases from V and 5 bases from J, with 14 bases in between. Germline V gene sequence: CDR1 SGHNT, CDR2 YYREEE (reference sequence). The CDR3 totals 15 residues. CDR3 sequence (DNA): TGTGCCAGCAGCTTGGGGGCGGGAGTAAGGACTGAAGCTTTCTTT. This encodes CASSLGAGVRTEAFF.

The chain employs TRBV5-1 and TRBJ1-6; maybe TRBD1 (5 bases). CDR1 and CDR2 from the germline V gene are SGHRS and YFSETQ. This CDR3 has 15 amino acids. Trimming took off 0 bases at V and 3 bases at J, with 7 bases between the two ends. The CDR3 DNA reads as TGCGCCAGCAGCTTGGAGGGGAACTATAATTCACCCCTCCACTTT. Its translation is CASSLEGNYNSPLHF.

V usage is TRBV19 and J usage is TRBJ2-3, with 7 bases matching TRBD1. CDR1 and CDR2 (germline): LNHDA, SQIVND (reference sequence). The CDR3 covers 15 residues. The V segment lost 4 bases and the J segment 4 bases; nucleotides outside the gene matches: 8. The CDR3, as DNA: TGTGCCAGTAGTACGCGACAGGGTGTAGCAGATACGCAGTATTTT. Protein: CASSTRQGVADTQYF.

The V call is TRBV15, the J call TRBJ2-2; 9 nucleotides line up with TRBD2. The CDR3 contains 15 residues. CDR1 LNHNV and CDR2 YYDKDF come from the germline V gene (reference sequence). V lost 1 base to trimming and J lost 6 bases; unmatched junction nucleotides: 3. The CDR3 DNA is TGTGCCACCAGCAGAGCCCTAGCGGGACCCGGGGAGCTGTTTTTT. Amino acids: CATSRALAGPGELFF.

This clone was counted a few times. V usage is TRBV10-3 and J usage is TRBJ2-1, with 11 bases aligning to TRBD2. The germline CDR1 and CDR2 sequences are ENHRY and SYGVKD. J lost 5 bases, V lost 0 bases, and 6 bases had no gene match. CDR3 length: 17 amino acids. The CDR3 region is CAISESTSGSVDNEQFF. In DNA form, the CDR3 reads TGTGCCATCAGTGAGTCAACTAGCGGGAGTGTCGACAATGAGCAGTTCTTC.